This paragraph covers one T cell receptor beta chain sequence. The target antigen is unknown. Random-hexamer reverse transcription was applied to roughly 0.45 to 1 ug RNA. One entry per CDR3 protein, called by TCRdb with MiXCR from the immunoSEQ multiplex PCR reads. The top ten clones hold around 0.12% of a sample with 170,000 or so distinct CDR3 sequences, 90% to 96% of them seen once. The data belong to a study of CD8 T cells in Susac syndrome. CD8+ and CD4+ T cells from blood underwent TCR beta sequencing, which was carried out in a high-throughput format. Study findings and constraints: Clonal expansion was absent from the CD4+ T cell repertoires in Susac syndrome.

This CDR3 is 12 amino acids long. CDR1 is SNHLY and CDR2 is FYNNEI in the germline V gene. V was cut by 7 bases and J by 4 bases, with 8 bases left in between. The TCR was taken from a human donor with Susac syndrome. This chain joins TRBV2 and TRBJ2-1; D is undetermined. Sequencing used CD4+ T cells from PBMCs. The CDR3 is CASNELYNEQFF. CDR3 in DNA: TGTGCCAGCAATGAGCTTTACAATGAGCAGTTCTTC.